The clone carrying this T cell receptor beta chain was found many times. TCRdb used MiXCR to reprocess the RT-PCR reads, holding one entry per CDR3 protein. The sample consists of approximately 720,000 distinct CDR3 sequences, approximately 15% of them appearing once. There are 12 residues in the CDR3. The V and J ends lost 3 bases and 4 bases respectively, with 7 bases between them. The germline CDR1 and CDR2 sequences are ENHRY and SYGVKD. V is TRBV10-3 and J is TRBJ2-7; D possibly corresponds to TRBD1 (5 bases). This TCR was sampled from a female donor in good health, serving as a healthy control. The source material was memory CD4+ T cells from blood. CDR3 DNA sequence: TGTGCCATCAGTGAACAGGCATACGAGCAGTACTTC. This encodes CAISEQAYEQYF.